The 23 T cell receptor beta chains given below trace back to one sample, sequenced in a study of cytomegalovirus exposure and HLA in healthy donors. A multiplex PCR was run with 60 Vbeta primers and 13 Jbeta primers. Data came from immunoSEQ multiplex PCR; TCRdb stores just in-frame clones and leaves some out. The top ten hold about 2.5% of the sample, which has roughly 180,000 clones, around 80% seen once. The sequenced sample was PBMCs. These TCRs come from a woman under 40 in good health and CMV-seropositive.

J is TRBJ2-1 and V is TRBV10-3; D perhaps matches TRBD2 (5 bases). V was clipped by 7 bases and J by 6 bases, with 19 bases between them. The CDR3 is 15 residues long. The V gene's germline CDR1 is ENHRY and CDR2 SYGVKD. The CDR3 nucleotides are TGTGCCATCAACCCCGGCGAGTTTGCGGGCAATGAGCAGTTCTTC. Its protein is CAINPGEFAGNEQFF.

The gene calls are TRBV5-1 and TRBJ2-3; 11 nucleotides agree with TRBD2. The CDR3 is made up of 14 amino acids. Losses at the gene ends were 9 bases for V and 2 bases for J; bases not matched to a gene: 5. Germline CDR1 is SGHRS and CDR2 is YFSETQ. CDR3 residues: CATRLAGNTDTQYF. CDR3 sequence (DNA): TGCGCCACTCGACTAGCGGGGAACACAGATACGCAGTATTTT.

In its sample, this clone was seen many times. The rearrangement joins TRBV4-3 to TRBJ1-5, with 7 bases lining up with TRBD1. CDR3 length: 15 residues. Looked up from germline, CDR1 is LGHNA and CDR2 is YSLEER. J was trimmed by 7 bases and V by 0 bases; bases with no gene match: 6. The CDR3 DNA is TGCGCCAGCAGCCAAGAAGTAGGGGGCGGGCAGCCCCAGCATTTT. Translated, it gives CASSQEVGGGQPQHF.

The chain combines TRBV6-5 with TRBJ1-3, with 7 bases fitting TRBD1. With V trimmed by 6 bases and J by 4 bases, 6 bases remained unmatched. CDR3 size: 14 residues. Germline V gene sequence: CDR1 MNHEY, CDR2 SVGAGI. CDR3 in amino acids: CASSSTGKGNTIYF. Written as DNA, the CDR3 is TGTGCCAGCAGCTCGACAGGGAAAGGAAACACCATATATTTT.

This clone occurred once. The gene calls are TRBV28 and TRBJ2-7; 12 bases are a match to TRBD1. CDR3 size: 18 residues. V trimming: 4 bases; J trimming: 1 base; junction bases outside the gene matches: 11. Germline V lookup: CDR1 MDHEN, CDR2 SYDVKM. The CDR3 DNA reads TGTGCCAGCAGTTCGGCCGGGACAGGGGGCTTCAGATCCTACGAGCAGTACTTC. This encodes CASSSAGTGGFRSYEQYF.

The V call is TRBV28, the J call TRBJ2-2, with a weak D call TRBD2 (5 bases). V lost 4 bases and J lost 5, with 17 bases in between. The CDR3 sequence is 16 residues long. The germline V gene has CDR1 MDHEN and CDR2 SYDVKM. DNA of the CDR3: TGTGCCAGCAGTTCACCGGGATCGATGGGGACCGGGGAGCTGTTTTTT. Protein: CASSSPGSMGTGELFF.

This chain uses TRBV7-8 with TRBJ1-5; the D is unclear. The CDR3 covers 14 residues. Trimming stripped 5 bases from V and 4 bases from J, with 12 bases between. Germline assignment: CDR1 SGHVS and CDR2 FQNEAQ. CDR3 sequence: CASSPGSGNQPQHF. CDR3 coding DNA: TGTGCCAGCAGCCCGGGGAGCGGAAATCAGCCCCAGCATTTT.

The rearrangement links TRBV6-5 to TRBJ1-2; D perhaps matches TRBD1 (6 bases). Germline V gives CDR1 MNHEY, CDR2 SVGAGI. This CDR3 has 14 residues. Between the trimmed V and J ends, which lost 2 bases and 6 bases, there was a span of 13 bases. DNA for the CDR3: TGTGCCAGCAGTTACGGCGCCAGGGGAAATGGCTACACCTTC. It specifies CASSYGARGNGYTF.

V is TRBV9 and J is TRBJ1-2; 9 nucleotides agree with TRBD1. J gave up 0 bases and V 0 bases, and 6 bases lay outside the gene matches. Germline-derived CDR1 and CDR2 are SGDLS and YYNGEE. This CDR3 region has 17 residues. CDR3 protein: CASSVARDRVSNYGYTF. The CDR3 DNA follows: TGTGCCAGCAGCGTAGCTAGGGACAGGGTGTCTAACTATGGCTACACCTTC.

In this sample, this clone turned up a few times. The chain has TRBV19 and TRBJ2-4; a weak D match, TRBD1 (6 bases). Germline V gives CDR1 LNHDA, CDR2 SQIVND (reference sequence). This CDR3 is 14 amino acids long. V dropped 4 bases and J dropped 2 bases, with 9 bases sitting between them. The CDR3 sequence: CASSRGRTKNIQYF. Here the CDR3 DNA reads TGTGCCAGTAGTAGGGGGCGAACCAAAAACATTCAGTACTTC. The full variable domain, its missing parts supplied by reference TRBV19 and TRBJ2-4, is DGGITQSPKYLFRKEGQNVTLSCEQNLNHDAMYWYRQDPGQGLRLIYYSQIVNDFQKGDIAEGYSVSREKKESFPLTVTSAQKNPTAFYLCASSRGRTKNIQYFGAGTRLSVL.

The chain joins TRBV28 to TRBJ2-2; the D gene is possibly TRBD2 (5 bases). The germline CDR1 and CDR2 sequences are MDHEN and SYDVKM. Trimming pared 3 bases from V and 6 bases from J, leaving 8 bases between. This CDR3 spans 13 amino acids. CDR3 amino acids: CASSLSGSGELFF. CDR3 DNA sequence: TGTGCCAGCAGTTTGTCGGGGTCCGGGGAGCTGTTTTTT.

The gene calls are TRBV19 and TRBJ2-3, with TRBD2 matching 9 bases. Germline V CDR1 and CDR2: LNHDA, SQIVND (reference sequence). With 6 bases clipped from V and 0 bases from J, the junction kept 4 bases outside the gene matches. The CDR3 spans 15 residues. As DNA, the CDR3 is TGTGCCAGTAGCAAGCGGGGGGATAGCACAGATACGCAGTATTTT. It translates to CASSKRGDSTDTQYF.

A note on this clone: The sample contains more than one DNA sequence encoding this CDR3. The chain couples TRBV27 to TRBJ2-5; D remains ambiguous. The CDR3 runs to 13 residues. Germline CDR1 MNHEY, CDR2 SMNVEV (reference sequence). V gave up 5 bases and J gave up 5 bases, with 12 bases separating them. This chain's CDR3 is CASSPGDGETQYF. DNA of the CDR3: TGTGCCAGCAGTCCAGGTGATGGCGAGACCCAGTACTTC.

This clone was counted a few times. The V gene is TRBV5-1, the J gene TRBJ2-3, with D possibly being TRBD2 (7 bases). This CDR3 is 17 amino acids long. Germline V lookup: CDR1 SGHRS, CDR2 YFSETQ. Trimming took off 0 bases at V and 5 bases at J, with 19 bases between the two ends. The CDR3 DNA reads TGCGCCAGCAGCTTGGCCGGTTGGGGGGGGCTCGGAGATACGCAGTATTTT. It codes for CASSLAGWGGLGDTQYF.

The gene calls are TRBV7-2 and TRBJ1-2; D ambiguous. This CDR3 is 13 amino acids long. Between the trimmed V and J ends, which lost 2 bases and 4 bases, there was a span of 8 bases. In germline, CDR1 is SGHTA, CDR2 FQGNSA. CDR3 DNA: TGTGCCAGCAGCTTAAACGGAGTCTATGGCTACACCTTC. Its protein is CASSLNGVYGYTF.

The chain links TRBV10-3 to TRBJ2-3; 7 bases are shared with TRBD1. The junction had 6 bases not matched to a gene; V was cut back by 0 bases and J by 0 bases. CDR1 and CDR2 (germline): ENHRY, SYGVKD. The CDR3 sequence is 17 residues long. This CDR3 reads CAISESKGATSTDTQYF. The CDR3, as DNA: TGTGCCATCAGTGAGTCGAAGGGGGCCACGAGCACAGATACGCAGTATTTT.

The chain uses TRBV9 and TRBJ2-7; tentatively, D is TRBD2 (7 bases). Germline CDR1 is SGDLS and CDR2 is YYNGEE. CDR3 size: 17 residues. Trimming pared 2 bases from V and 2 bases from J, leaving 20 bases between. The CDR3 DNA is TGTGCCAGCAGCGTGGGAGGGAGTTGGGGGCTAGCCTACGAGCAGTACTTC. Residues: CASSVGGSWGLAYEQYF.

The chain joins TRBV5-1 to TRBJ2-5, with 8 bases matching TRBD2. This CDR3 contains 16 residues. CDR1 is SGHRS, CDR2 YFSETQ, per germline. J was trimmed by 5 bases and V by 0 bases; bases with no gene match: 9. This CDR3 reads CASSLERGSRGETQYF. CDR3 DNA: TGCGCCAGCAGCTTGGAGCGGGGGTCACGGGGGGAGACCCAGTACTTC.

V usage is TRBV5-4 and J usage is TRBJ2-5, with 8 bases identical to TRBD2. The germline V gene has CDR1 SGHNT and CDR2 YYREEE (reference sequence). The junction had 15 bases not matched to a gene; V was cut back by 4 bases and J by 10 bases. The CDR3 contains 15 residues. CDR3 sequence: CASSQDGGGMKIQYF. The CDR3 coding sequence is TGTGCCAGCAGCCAGGACGGGGGGGGTATGAAGATCCAGTACTTC.

About this clone: This sample also contains other DNA sequences that code for the same CDR3. V and J are TRBV5-1 and TRBJ2-1, with 7 bases fitting TRBD1. The CDR3 consists of 15 residues. V lost 0 bases, J lost 2 bases, and 2 bases stayed unmatched. From germline, CDR1 is SGHRS and CDR2 YFSETQ. The CDR3 nucleotides read TGCGCCAGCAGCTTGGGGGGACAGACCTACAATGAGCAGTTCTTC. Encoded protein: CASSLGGQTYNEQFF.

The chain joins TRBV7-9 to TRBJ1-1; the match to TRBD1 covers 9 bases. This CDR3 has 13 residues. J gave up 10 bases and V 5 bases, and 8 bases lay outside the gene matches. In germline, CDR1 is SEHNR, CDR2 FQNEAQ (reference sequence). In DNA form, the CDR3 reads TGTGCCAGCAGCGGTCGGGACAGGGTCGGAGCTTTCTTT. It encodes CASSGRDRVGAFF.

The genes are TRBV10-3 and TRBJ1-3; TRBD1 aligns across 7 bases. The CDR3 loop spans 14 amino acids. CDR1 and CDR2 from the germline V gene are ENHRY and SYGVKD. Trimming removed 6 bases from V and 0 bases from J; junction bases left unmatched: 2. CDR3 coding DNA: TGTGCCATCAGGGCAGGGGGCTCTGGAAACACCATATATTTT. It translates to CAIRAGGSGNTIYF.

The rearrangement joins TRBV27 to TRBJ1-3, with 12 bases lining up with TRBD1. The CDR3 sequence is 17 residues long. Germline CDR1 reads MNHEY; CDR2 reads SMNVEV (reference sequence). Losses at the gene ends were 0 bases for V and 3 bases for J; bases not matched to a gene: 3. The CDR3 reads CASSLSGDRGLGNTIYF. Written as DNA, the CDR3 is TGTGCCAGCAGTTTATCGGGGGACAGGGGGCTTGGAAACACCATATATTTT.